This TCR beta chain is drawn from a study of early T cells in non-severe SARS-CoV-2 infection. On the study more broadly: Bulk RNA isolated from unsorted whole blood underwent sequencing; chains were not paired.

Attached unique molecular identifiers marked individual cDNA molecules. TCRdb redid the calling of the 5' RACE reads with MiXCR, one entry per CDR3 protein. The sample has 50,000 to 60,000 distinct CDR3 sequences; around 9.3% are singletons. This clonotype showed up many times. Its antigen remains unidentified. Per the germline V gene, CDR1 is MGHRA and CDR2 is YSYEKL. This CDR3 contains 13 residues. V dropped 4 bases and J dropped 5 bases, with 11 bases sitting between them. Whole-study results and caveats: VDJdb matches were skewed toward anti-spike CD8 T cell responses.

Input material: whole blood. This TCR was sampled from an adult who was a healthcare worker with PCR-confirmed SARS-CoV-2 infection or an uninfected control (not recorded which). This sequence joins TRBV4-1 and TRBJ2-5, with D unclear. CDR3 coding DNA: TGCGCCAGCAGCCGCCTCACAGCGGAGACCCAGTACTTC. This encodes CASSRLTAETQYF.